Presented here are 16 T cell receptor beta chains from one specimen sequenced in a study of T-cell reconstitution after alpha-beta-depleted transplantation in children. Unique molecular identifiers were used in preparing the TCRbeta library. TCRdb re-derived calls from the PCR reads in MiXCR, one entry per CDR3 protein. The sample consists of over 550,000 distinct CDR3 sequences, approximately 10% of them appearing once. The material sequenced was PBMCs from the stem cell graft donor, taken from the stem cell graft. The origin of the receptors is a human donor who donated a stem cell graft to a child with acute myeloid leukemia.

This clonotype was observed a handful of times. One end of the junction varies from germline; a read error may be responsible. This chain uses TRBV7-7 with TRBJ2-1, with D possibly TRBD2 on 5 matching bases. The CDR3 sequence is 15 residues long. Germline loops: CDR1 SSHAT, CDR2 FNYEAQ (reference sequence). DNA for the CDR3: TGTGCTAGCAGCAATCGGGGATCCTCCTACAATGAGCAGTTCTTC. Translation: CASSNRGSSYNEQFF.

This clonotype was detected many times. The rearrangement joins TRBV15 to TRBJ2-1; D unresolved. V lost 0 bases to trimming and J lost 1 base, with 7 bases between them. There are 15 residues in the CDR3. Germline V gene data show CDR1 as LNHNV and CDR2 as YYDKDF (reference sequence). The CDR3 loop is CATSREGFSYNEQFF. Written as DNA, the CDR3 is TGTGCCACCAGCAGAGAGGGGTTTTCCTACAATGAGCAGTTCTTC.

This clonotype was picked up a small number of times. The CDR3 nucleotides are TGTGCCAGCAGCGAGGCGGGGCAGGGGGCAGATACGCAGTATTTT. This codes for CASSEAGQGADTQYF. The chain recombines TRBV7-8 with TRBJ2-3; the D gene is possibly TRBD1 (7 bases). This CDR3 contains 15 residues. Trimming stripped 5 bases from V and 4 bases from J, with 16 bases between. CDR1 is SGHVS, CDR2 FQNEAQ, per germline.

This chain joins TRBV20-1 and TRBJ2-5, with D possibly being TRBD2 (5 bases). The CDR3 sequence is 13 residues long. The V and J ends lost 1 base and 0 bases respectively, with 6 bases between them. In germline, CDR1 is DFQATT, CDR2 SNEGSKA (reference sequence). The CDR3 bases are TGCAGTGCTAGAGGGACTCACCAAGAGACCCAGTACTTC. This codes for CSARGTHQETQYF.

CDR3 region: CASRRDVDLAKNIQYF. The DNA for the CDR3 is TGTGCCAGCAGGCGAGACGTGGATCTAGCCAAAAACATTCAGTACTTC. The genes are TRBV2 and TRBJ2-4; D uncertain. Germline lookup yields CDR1 SNHLY and CDR2 FYNNEI. The CDR3 spans 16 residues. V lost 6 bases and J lost 0, with 15 bases in between.

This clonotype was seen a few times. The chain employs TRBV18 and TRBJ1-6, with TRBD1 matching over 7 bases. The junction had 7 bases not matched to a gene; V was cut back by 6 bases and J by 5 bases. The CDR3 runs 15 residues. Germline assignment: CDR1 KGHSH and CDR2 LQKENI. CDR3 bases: TGTGCCAGCTCGTCACCAGGGGGAGATAATTCACCCCTCCACTTT. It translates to CASSSPGGDNSPLHF. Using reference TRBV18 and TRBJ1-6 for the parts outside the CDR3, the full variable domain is NAGVMQNPRHLVRRRGQEARLRCSPMKGHSHVYWYRQLPEEGLKFMVYLQKENIIDESGMPKERFSAEFPKEGPSILRIQQVVRGDSAAYFCASSSPGGDNSPLHFGNGTRLTVT.

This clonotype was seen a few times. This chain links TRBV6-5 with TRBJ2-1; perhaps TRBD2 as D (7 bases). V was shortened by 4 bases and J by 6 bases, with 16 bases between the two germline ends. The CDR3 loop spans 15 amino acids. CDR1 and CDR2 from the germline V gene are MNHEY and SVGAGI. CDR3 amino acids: CASSWGRGGGNEQFF. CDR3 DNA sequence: TGTGCCAGCAGTTGGGGGAGGGGGGGGGGCAATGAGCAGTTCTTC.

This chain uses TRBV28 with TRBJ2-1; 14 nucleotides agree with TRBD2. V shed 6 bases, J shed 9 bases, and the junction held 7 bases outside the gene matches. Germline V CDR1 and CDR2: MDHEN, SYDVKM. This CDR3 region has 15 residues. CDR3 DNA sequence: TGTGCCAGCAGCCCGGGACTAGCGGGAGTTTTTGAGCAGTTCTTC. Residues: CASSPGLAGVFEQFF.

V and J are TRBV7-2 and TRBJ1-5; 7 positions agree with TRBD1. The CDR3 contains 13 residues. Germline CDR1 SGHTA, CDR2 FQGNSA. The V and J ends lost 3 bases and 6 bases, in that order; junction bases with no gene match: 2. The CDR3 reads CASSLDRSQPQHF. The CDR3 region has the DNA TGTGCCAGCAGCTTGGACAGGAGTCAGCCCCAGCATTTT.

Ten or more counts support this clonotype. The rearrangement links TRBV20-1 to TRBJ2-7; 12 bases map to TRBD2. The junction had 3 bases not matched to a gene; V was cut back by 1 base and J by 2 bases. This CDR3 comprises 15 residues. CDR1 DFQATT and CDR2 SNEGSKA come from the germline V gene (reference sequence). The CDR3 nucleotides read TGCAGTGCTAGAGTACTAGCGGGAGGCCCCTACGAGCAGTACTTC. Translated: CSARVLAGGPYEQYF.

The CDR3 DNA reads TGTGCCAGCAGCTTAACCCCCCCGGGCAGCACAGATACGCAGTATTTT. Amino acid sequence: CASSLTPPGSTDTQYF. The V gene is TRBV7-3, the J gene TRBJ2-3; D gene uncertain. The germline CDR1 and CDR2 sequences are SGHTA and FQGTGA. This CDR3 has 16 residues. Trimming pared 0 bases from V and 0 bases from J, leaving 10 bases between.

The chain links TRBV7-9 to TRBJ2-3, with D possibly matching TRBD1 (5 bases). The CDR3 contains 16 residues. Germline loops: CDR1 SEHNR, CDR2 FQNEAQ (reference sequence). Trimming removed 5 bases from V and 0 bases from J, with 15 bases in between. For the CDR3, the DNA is TGTGCCAGCAGCCCCCGTTTAGGGGCTAGCACAGATACGCAGTATTTT. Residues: CASSPRLGASTDTQYF.

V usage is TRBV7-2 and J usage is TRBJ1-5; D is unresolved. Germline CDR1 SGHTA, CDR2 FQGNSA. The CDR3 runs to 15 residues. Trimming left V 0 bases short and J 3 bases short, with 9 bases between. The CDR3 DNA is TGTGCCAGCAGCTTAGCGGGTCTGTTCAATCAGCCCCAGCATTTT. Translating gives CASSLAGLFNQPQHF.

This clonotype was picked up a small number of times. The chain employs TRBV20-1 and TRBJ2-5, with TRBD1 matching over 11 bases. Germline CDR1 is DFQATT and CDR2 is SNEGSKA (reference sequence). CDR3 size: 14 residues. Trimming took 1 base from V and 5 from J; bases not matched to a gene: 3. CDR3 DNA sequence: TGCAGTGCTAGAGGGACAGGGGGCGCGGAGACCCAGTACTTC. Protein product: CSARGTGGAETQYF.

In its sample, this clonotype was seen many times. CDR3 region: CASSSRLAGDGTQYF. Here the CDR3 DNA reads TGTGCCAGCAGCTCACGACTAGCGGGAGACGGTACGCAGTATTTT. The V gene is TRBV7-9, the J gene TRBJ2-3; 12 bases match TRBD2. This CDR3 region has 15 residues. Germline CDR1 is SEHNR and CDR2 is FQNEAQ (reference sequence). The junction had 7 bases not matched to a gene; V was cut back by 4 bases and J by 8 bases.

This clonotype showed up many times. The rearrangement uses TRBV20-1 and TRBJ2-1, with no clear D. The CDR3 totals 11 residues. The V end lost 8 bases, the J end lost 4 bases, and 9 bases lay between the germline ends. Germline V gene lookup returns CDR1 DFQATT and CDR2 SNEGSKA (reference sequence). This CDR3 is CSLKAYNEQFF. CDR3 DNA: TGCAGTCTCAAAGCTTACAATGAGCAGTTCTTC.